Listed here is a single T cell receptor beta chain. The antigen is unknown. The data were taken from a study of regulatory T cells in long-lasting Graves disease. General observations from the study: Those with persistent disease had in common more public clonotypes (fewer than 3,000) than new patients (roughly 970). Only a small sample size was used, which may have cut accuracy. Repertoires from persistent disease leaned toward TRBV28, TRBJ1-2 and TRBJ2-5.

Time point of the sample: persistent/refractory GD, antithyroid drugs over 5 years with positive TRAb. PBMC RNA served as the TCR library source. Researchers made TCR beta libraries by using iRepertoire HTBI primers and running Arm-PCR on CDR3 regions. Original processing methods: Identification of gene segments yielded some 60 TRBV and about 15 TRBJ across samples. One entry per CDR3 protein results from TCRdb running MiXCR on the multiplex PCR reads. TCRdb, not the authors, supplied the V and J calls. Here the sample spans almost 350,000 distinct CDR3 sequences, around a fifth being singletons. CDR3 length equals 13 residues. With 3 bases removed from V and 4 bases from J, the gap between germline ends came to 10 bases. Germline V gene lookup returns CDR1 DFQATT and CDR2 SNEGSKA (reference sequence).

The TCR was taken from a female donor with Graves disease. V and J are TRBV20-1 and TRBJ2-1; D is uncertain. The specimen was peripheral blood mononuclear cells (PBMCs), collected when the disease was refractory, from a patient treated with antithyroid drugs. The DNA of the CDR3 is TGCAGTGCTAGTTGGCAATTATACAATGAGCAGTTCTTC. Amino acid sequence: CSASWQLYNEQFF.